One and the same sample provided the 17 T cell receptor beta chains below, sequenced in a study of PD-L1 blockade in urothelial cancer (dated by TCRdb to the late 2010s). This sample's time point label indicates: pretreatment peripheral blood. Receptors were amplified or captured by the immunoSEQ multiplex PCR assay. As stored in TCRdb, this immuneACCESS dataset retains in-frame rearrangements with V and J assigned. A fraction of the clones does not appear; measured against another copy, unresolved V genes explain less than half of the discrepancy, and the remainder lacks a known reason. The table for this sample lists about 63,000 clones; roughly 79% of them were counted only once. 5% to 7% of the sample belongs to the ten largest clones. This sample comprised PBMCs, obtained around atezolizumab (anti-PD-L1) treatment. The receptors come from a man between 65 and 85 years old with urothelial cancer.

The V call is TRBV5-1, the J call TRBJ2-6; TRBD2 agrees at 12 bases. CDR3 length: 17 amino acids. J lost 4 bases, V lost 4 bases, and 6 bases had no gene match. The germline V gene encodes CDR1 SGHRS and CDR2 YFSETQ. The CDR3 DNA sequence: TGCGCCAGCAGCCCACTAGCGGGAGGATCCGGGGCCAACGTCCTGACTTTC. Encoded protein: CASSPLAGGSGANVLTF.

The J gene is TRBJ2-3, the V gene TRBV2; D possibly corresponds to TRBD1 (5 bases). The CDR3 spans 13 residues. Per germline, CDR1 SNHLY and CDR2 FYNNEI. V was pared by 4 bases and J by 8 bases, with 13 bases between. The CDR3 region has the DNA TGTGCCAGCAGTGTTGATGGGGCATCTACGCAGTATTTT. Translation gives CASSVDGASTQYF.

V gene TRBV5-4 combines with J gene TRBJ1-4; 8 positions agree with TRBD1. CDR3 length: 15 residues. V shed 3 bases, J shed 8 bases, and the junction held 9 bases outside the gene matches. CDR1 SGHNT and CDR2 YYREEE come from the germline V gene (reference sequence). DNA of the CDR3: TGTGCCAGCAGCTATGGGACAGGATCTAGAGAAAAACTGTTTTTT. This encodes CASSYGTGSREKLFF.

In its sample, this clone was seen a few times. The chain has TRBV6-6 and TRBJ2-7, with unresolved D. The CDR3 has 15 residues. V was trimmed by 2 bases and J by 7 bases, leaving 18 bases between them. Germline CDR1 MNHNY, CDR2 SVGAGI (reference sequence). CDR3: CASSYPNPTVEEQYF. The DNA for the CDR3 is TGTGCCAGCAGTTACCCGAACCCCACGGTGGAGGAGCAGTACTTC.

V gene TRBV5-4 combines with J gene TRBJ1-1; 7 bases line up with TRBD1. This CDR3 is 15 amino acids long. J was trimmed by 1 base and V by 5 bases; bases with no gene match: 8. Per germline, CDR1 SGHNT and CDR2 YYREEE (reference sequence). The CDR3 is CASSLSGTANTEAFF. As DNA, the CDR3 is TGTGCCAGCAGTCTATCCGGGACAGCGAACACTGAAGCTTTCTTT.

This clone came up a few times. The chain carries TRBV6-5 and TRBJ1-2; 8 nucleotides agree with TRBD1. Trimming took 5 bases from V and 2 from J; bases not matched to a gene: 1. This CDR3 comprises 13 residues. The V gene's germline CDR1 is MNHEY and CDR2 SVGAGI. DNA of the CDR3: TGTGCCAGCAGTCGGGACAGGAACTATGGCTACACCTTC. Its protein product is CASSRDRNYGYTF.

The genes are TRBV9 and TRBJ1-3; TRBD1 agrees at 7 bases. The CDR3 loop spans 15 amino acids. Trimming at V came to 3 bases and at J to 3 bases, leaving 6 bases not matched to a gene. Looked up from germline, CDR1 is SGDLS and CDR2 is YYNGEE. The CDR3 spells CASSAPQGGGNTIYF. CDR3 DNA: TGTGCCAGCAGCGCCCCTCAGGGGGGTGGAAACACCATATATTTT.

The genes are TRBV5-4 and TRBJ2-3; D possibly corresponds to TRBD1 (5 bases). The CDR3 is 14 amino acids. V lost 0 bases and J lost 3, with 8 bases in between. Germline V lookup: CDR1 SGHNT, CDR2 YYREEE (reference sequence). CDR3 DNA: TGTGCCAGCAGCTTGGTAGGGGTAACAGATACGCAGTATTTT. Amino acids: CASSLVGVTDTQYF.

The rearrangement uses TRBV28 and TRBJ1-1; the D is unclear. Germline-derived CDR1 and CDR2 are MDHEN and SYDVKM. Trimming stripped 2 bases from V and 7 bases from J, with 5 bases between. This CDR3 comprises 11 residues. The DNA for the CDR3 is TGTGCCAGCAGTTTAGCTAGTGAAGCTTTCTTT. Residues: CASSLASEAFF.

The CDR3 nucleotides read TGCGCCAGCAGCCCAGAGGACAGGGGGCAAAGGCAGCCCCAGCATTTT. Translated: CASSPEDRGQRQPQHF. V is TRBV5-1 and J is TRBJ1-5, with 11 bases aligning to TRBD1. The ends lost 4 bases at V and 7 bases at J; junction bases unmatched: 10. Germline CDR1 reads SGHRS; CDR2 reads YFSETQ. This CDR3 contains 16 residues.

The chain links TRBV5-1 to TRBJ1-2, with 9 bases identical to TRBD1. CDR3 size: 14 residues. Trimming at V came to 0 bases and at J to 4 bases, leaving 1 base not matched to a gene. The germline V gene has CDR1 SGHRS and CDR2 YFSETQ. CDR3 region: CASSLGTGVYGYTF. CDR3 coding DNA: TGCGCCAGCAGCTTGGGGACAGGGGTCTATGGCTACACCTTC.

The rearrangement uses TRBV9 and TRBJ1-5, with 8 bases fitting TRBD1. The CDR3 is 14 residues long. The germline V gene encodes CDR1 SGDLS and CDR2 YYNGEE. The V segment lost 3 bases and the J segment 5 bases; nucleotides outside the gene matches: 4. CDR3 in amino acids: CASSDGRGHQPQHF. The CDR3 DNA reads as TGTGCCAGCAGCGACGGCAGGGGGCATCAGCCCCAGCATTTT.

The CDR3 loop reads CATTITGGYEQYF. CDR3 nucleotides: TGTGCCACCACCATCACAGGGGGGTACGAGCAGTACTTC. V is TRBV6-1 and J is TRBJ2-7; 8 bases agree with TRBD1. Germline V gene sequence: CDR1 MNHNS, CDR2 SASEGT. The length of the CDR3 is 13 residues. After removal of 10 bases from V and 4 bases from J, the junction contained 9 bases not matched to a gene.

V usage is TRBV6-1 and J usage is TRBJ2-7; TRBD1 agrees at 12 bases. The germline V gene encodes CDR1 MNHNS and CDR2 SASEGT. The trim removed 3 bases at V and 3 bases at J, leaving 9 bases unmatched. This CDR3 comprises 17 residues. CDR3 loop: CASSDTSGTGGGYEQYF. Here the CDR3 DNA reads TGTGCCAGCAGTGACACTTCCGGGACAGGGGGCGGCTACGAGCAGTACTTC.

The rearrangement joins TRBV2 to TRBJ2-5; TRBD1 might be the D (6 bases). Germline V gene lookup returns CDR1 SNHLY and CDR2 FYNNEI. V was cut by 9 bases and J by 2 bases, with 16 bases left in between. The CDR3 is 14 residues long. The CDR3 loop is CASKRGTFQETQYF. The CDR3 DNA is TGTGCCAGTAAGAGGGGGACCTTTCAAGAGACCCAGTACTTC.

The V call is TRBV28, the J call TRBJ1-6; D is possibly TRBD1 (5 bases). Germline CDR1 MDHEN, CDR2 SYDVKM. Trimming shortened V by 5 bases and J by 6 bases, and 17 bases separated the two germline ends. The CDR3 consists of 16 residues. The CDR3 nucleotides are TGTGCCAGCAGTCCATCGGGACTGACGACTAATTCACCCCTCCACTTT. This translates into CASSPSGLTTNSPLHF. The complete variable domain, with remaining parts taken from reference TRBV28 and TRBJ1-6, reads DVKVTQSSRYLVKRTGEKVFLECVQDMDHENMFWYRQDPGLGLRLIYFSYDVKMKEKGDIPEGYSVSREKKERFSLILESASTNQTSMYLCASSPSGLTTNSPLHFGNGTRLTVT.

The genes are TRBV6-1 and TRBJ2-2, with a tentative D call TRBD2 (6 bases). Germline V gene lookup returns CDR1 MNHNS and CDR2 SASEGT. The ends were cut back, 6 bases at V and 4 bases at J, with 9 bases in the middle. The CDR3 is 13 residues long. CDR3 bases: TGTGCCAGCAGCAGGGAGGCCACCGGGGAGCTGTTTTTT. It is translated as CASSREATGELFF.